One sample yielded the 24 T cell receptor beta chains listed below, sequenced in a study of post-analysis software for immune sequencing data. The library was made from cDNA and included unique molecular identifiers. TCRdb analysed the PCR reads with MiXCR anew, one entry per CDR3 protein. This table has approximately 630,000 distinct CDR3 sequences, 55% to 60% appearing once. Study-level findings and limits: Patients carried roughly 5 TRBV segments more frequently than controls did, and TRBV5-6, TRBV5-1 and TRBV20-1 were among them.

The antigens these receptors bind are not known. Material: blood. Receptors were obtained from a girl aged 2 to 10 with multiple sclerosis.

Only a few counts were recorded for this clonotype. Here the CDR3 reads CASSLWIPNSPLHF. CDR3 coding DNA: TGTGCCAGCAGCTTGTGGATTCCAAATTCACCCCTCCACTTT. The chain is built from TRBV7-2 and TRBJ1-6, with D unclear. Germline V gene sequence: CDR1 SGHTA, CDR2 FQGNSA. The ends were cut back, 3 bases at V and 7 bases at J, with 10 bases in the middle. The CDR3 has 14 residues.

This clonotype was counted only a few times. The rearrangement links TRBV7-3 to TRBJ2-1; 7 bases are shared with TRBD1. Germline values: CDR1 SGHTA, CDR2 FQGTGA. V trimming: 2 bases; J trimming: 2 bases; junction bases outside the gene matches: 6. CDR3 size: 16 residues. Here the CDR3 reads CASSLQAGGPYNEQFF. CDR3 coding DNA: TGTGCCAGCAGCTTACAAGCAGGGGGACCCTACAATGAGCAGTTCTTC.

This clonotype was observed a few times. The chain has TRBV28 and TRBJ1-4, with TRBD1 matching 9 bases. CDR1 is MDHEN, CDR2 SYDVKM, per germline. V gave up 5 bases and J gave up 8 bases; unmatched junction bases: 6. The CDR3 length is 14 residues. The CDR3 protein is CASSTGGSREKLFF. As DNA, the CDR3 is TGTGCCAGCAGTACAGGGGGCTCTCGGGAAAAACTGTTTTTT.

The sample holds a few counts of this clonotype. The CDR3 sequence is CAISTGRDITDTQYF. CDR3 nucleotide sequence: TGTGCCATCAGCACCGGACGGGATATCACAGATACGCAGTATTTT. The chain combines TRBV10-3 with TRBJ2-3, with D perhaps matching TRBD2 (5 bases). The ends were cut back, 6 bases at V and 2 bases at J, with 15 bases in the middle. From germline, CDR1 is ENHRY and CDR2 SYGVKD. This CDR3 has 15 residues.

This clonotype was seen only a few times. The chain carries TRBV11-2 and TRBJ2-1; D possibly corresponds to TRBD2 (6 bases). V was pared by 2 bases and J by 4 bases, with 12 bases between. The CDR3 is 15 amino acids. Germline V gene lookup returns CDR1 SGHAT and CDR2 FQNNGV. This chain's CDR3 is CASSLPGSSYNEQFF. CDR3 coding DNA: TGTGCCAGCAGCTTACCCGGGAGCTCTTACAATGAGCAGTTCTTC. The variable domain in full, completed from reference TRBV11-2 and TRBJ2-1, reads EAGVAQSPRYKIIEKRQSVAFWCNPISGHATLYWYQQILGQGPKLLIQFQNNGVVDDSQLPKDRFSAERLKGVDSTLKIQPAKLEDSAVYLCASSLPGSSYNEQFFGPGTRLTVL.

The chain employs TRBV10-2 and TRBJ2-5; TRBD1 agrees at 8 bases. CDR1 and CDR2 from the germline V gene are WSHSY and SAAADI. V shed 7 bases and J 5 bases; nucleotides not matched to a gene: 9. This CDR3 region has 14 residues. The CDR3 region has the DNA TGCGCCAGCACCGGGACAGGCGAGGTGGAGACCCAGTACTTC. It codes for CASTGTGEVETQYF.

The rearrangement links TRBV5-1 to TRBJ2-3; D uncertain. The CDR3 consists of 14 residues. The V and J ends lost 5 bases and 5 bases respectively, with 15 bases between them. Germline CDR1 SGHRS, CDR2 YFSETQ. The CDR3 DNA is TGCGCCAGCAGGGCAGGCGAGGTGCAAGATACGCAGTATTTT. It yields the protein CASRAGEVQDTQYF. The full variable domain, completed using reference TRBV5-1 and TRBJ2-3, is KAGVTQTPRYLIKTRGQQVTLSCSPISGHRSVSWYQQTPGQGLQFLFEYFSETQRNKGNFPGRFSGRQFSNSRSEMNVSTLELGDSALYLCASRAGEVQDTQYFGPGTRLTVL.

V usage is TRBV11-2 and J usage is TRBJ1-4, with a weak D call TRBD1 (6 bases). V lost 5 bases and J lost 5, with 15 bases in between. CDR1 is SGHAT, CDR2 FQNNGV, per germline. The CDR3 spans 15 residues. The CDR3 bases are TGTGCCAGCAGCCGGTGGACAGATGAGAATGAAAAACTGTTTTTT. This translates into CASSRWTDENEKLFF.

The rearrangement joins TRBV6-5 to TRBJ2-5; 7 nucleotides match TRBD1. The tail of the sequence fits TRBJ2-7 better, so the J call may be wrong. Germline V gene data show CDR1 as MNHEY and CDR2 as SVGAGI. This CDR3 is built from 16 residues. The CDR3 region is CASSYWTGSSTYEQYF. The DNA for the CDR3 is TGTGCCAGCAGTTACTGGACAGGTTCGTCCACCTACGAGCAGTACTTC.

The chain has TRBV10-3 and TRBJ2-4, with a tentative D call TRBD1 (6 bases). The J call may be in error: the DNA end matches TRBJ2-7 better. Looked up from germline, CDR1 is ENHRY and CDR2 is SYGVKD. The CDR3 is made up of 14 amino acids. The CDR3 spells CAISEYRELYEQYF. CDR3 bases: TGTGCCATCAGTGAGTACAGGGAGCTATACGAGCAGTACTTC.

The chain employs TRBV29-1 and TRBJ2-1; D remains ambiguous. The CDR3 is 14 residues long. Germline CDR1 SQVTM, CDR2 ANQGSEA. V was cut by 4 bases and J by 2 bases, with 12 bases left in between. The CDR3 loop reads CSVVRLGAYNEQFF. The CDR3 DNA sequence: TGCAGCGTTGTTCGCTTAGGTGCCTACAATGAGCAGTTCTTC.

This clonotype showed up just a few times. At one boundary the junction diverges from the germline segment, which might be a read error. CDR3 region: CATSGPGPQETQYF. The CDR3 DNA reads TGTGCCACCAGTGGCCCGGGACCCCAAGAGACTCAGTACTTC. The rearrangement links TRBV24-1 to TRBJ2-5, with D perhaps TRBD1 or TRBD2 (5 bases each). CDR1 and CDR2 from the germline V gene are KGHDR and SFDVKD. The CDR3 is made up of 14 amino acids.

There are a few counts of this clonotype. The chain links TRBV20-1 to TRBJ2-4; weak D call: TRBD1 (6 bases). This CDR3 is built from 13 residues. Per the germline V gene, CDR1 is DFQATT and CDR2 is SNEGSKA (reference sequence). V lost 3 bases and J lost 8, with 14 bases in between. The CDR3 DNA reads as TGCAGTGCTAGCGTAGGTGCAGGGGACATTCAGTACTTC. Encoded protein: CSASVGAGDIQYF.

This clonotype was observed a few times. The genes are TRBV29-1 and TRBJ2-5; D tentatively reads TRBD1 or TRBD2 (5 bases each). V was trimmed by 7 bases and J by 1 base, leaving 13 bases between them. This CDR3 has 13 amino acids. The germline CDR1 and CDR2 sequences are SQVTM and ANQGSEA. The CDR3 DNA is TGCAGCGCCGCAAGGGACCTCCAAGAGACCCAGTACTTC. Its translation is CSAARDLQETQYF. The entire variable domain, with the rest obtained from reference TRBV29-1 and TRBJ2-5, is as follows: SAVISQKPSRDICQRGTSLTIQCQVDSQVTMMFWYRQQPGQSLTLIATANQGSEATYESGFVIDKFPISRPNLTFSTLTVSNMSPEDSSIYLCSAARDLQETQYFGPGTRLLVL.

V is TRBV29-1 and J is TRBJ2-5, with 13 bases that match TRBD2. The junction had 4 bases not matched to a gene; V was cut back by 7 bases and J by 5 bases. This CDR3 region has 13 residues. Germline V gives CDR1 SQVTM, CDR2 ANQGSEA. Here the CDR3 DNA reads TGCAGCGGGGGGACTAGCGGGATCGAGACCCAGTACTTC. It codes for CSGGTSGIETQYF.

The chain is built from TRBV20-1 and TRBJ1-1; D is undetermined. The CDR3 spans 12 residues. The V gene's germline CDR1 is DFQATT and CDR2 SNEGSKA (reference sequence). Deletions cut 6 bases from V and 5 bases from J, with 13 bases between. In DNA, the CDR3 is TGCAGTGCGAGACCCCTCAGGACTGAAGCTTTCTTT. It translates to CSARPLRTEAFF.

The chain has TRBV24-1 and TRBJ2-4; unclear D gene. The CDR3 is 13 amino acids. The germline V and J ends were trimmed by 6 bases and 8 bases, with 13 bases remaining between them. Per the germline V gene, CDR1 is KGHDR and CDR2 is SFDVKD. The CDR3, as DNA: TGTGCCACCAGTCGAGTCGGCGCGGACATTCAGTACTTC. Translating gives CATSRVGADIQYF.

This clonotype was observed a handful of times. The J gene is TRBJ1-2, the V gene TRBV29-1; D remains unclear. Trimming stripped 7 bases from V and 5 bases from J, with 14 bases between. Germline V CDR1 and CDR2: SQVTM, ANQGSEA. CDR3 size: 12 residues. As DNA, the CDR3 is TGCAGCGGTGCGACCGGGCGATATGGCTACACCTTC. Its translation is CSGATGRYGYTF.

This clonotype was observed a few times. The chain carries TRBV7-9 and TRBJ1-2, with 11 bases lining up with TRBD1. Unmatched junction bases numbered 5, after V lost 5 bases and J lost 6 bases. CDR3 length equals 14 residues. The germline gives CDR1 SEHNR, CDR2 FQNEAQ (reference sequence). The CDR3 DNA reads as TGTGCCAGCAGCAAACCGGGACAGGGGGATGGCTACACCTTC. Its translation is CASSKPGQGDGYTF.

The chain is built from TRBV6-5 and TRBJ1-4; TRBD1 agrees at 7 bases. The germline V gene encodes CDR1 MNHEY and CDR2 SVGAGI. The CDR3 is 15 amino acids. V lost 0 bases and J lost 11; bases outside the gene matches: 9. CDR3 sequence reads: CASSYSGQDFYKLFF. For the CDR3, the DNA is TGTGCCAGCAGTTACTCTGGACAGGATTTTTACAAACTGTTTTTT.

This clonotype appeared a few times. The CDR3 nucleotides read TGTGCCAGCAGCCGACGTTGGGACAGGGCCGGCGATGAGCAGTTCTTC. This codes for CASSRRWDRAGDEQFF. This chain uses TRBV14 with TRBJ2-1, with 9 nucleotides matching TRBD1. Germline-derived CDR1 and CDR2 are SGHDN and FVKESK. V trimming: 4 bases; J trimming: 8 bases; junction bases outside the gene matches: 12. CDR3 length equals 16 residues.

This clonotype is a singleton in its sample. The rearrangement joins TRBV6-5 to TRBJ2-7; TRBD2 matches at 12 bases. Germline CDR1 and CDR2: MNHEY and SVGAGI. This CDR3 region has 18 residues. Trimming removed 0 bases from V and 2 bases from J; junction bases left unmatched: 8. DNA of the CDR3: TGTGCCAGCAGTTACTCGTCCTTCTCTAGCGGGAGGGCCTACGAGCAGTACTTC. Amino acids: CASSYSSFSSGRAYEQYF.

The genes are TRBV10-3 and TRBJ2-1, with a tentative D call TRBD2 (5 bases). This CDR3 has 15 residues. Germline CDR1 reads ENHRY; CDR2 reads SYGVKD. The V end lost 0 bases, the J end lost 4 bases, and 10 bases lay between the germline ends. The CDR3 is CAISESRVQYNEQFF. In DNA form, the CDR3 reads TGTGCCATCAGTGAGTCGAGGGTGCAATACAATGAGCAGTTCTTC.

The rearrangement uses TRBV9 and TRBJ2-3, with no clear D. Germline lookup yields CDR1 SGDLS and CDR2 YYNGEE. Trimming cost V 1 base and J 2 bases, with 14 bases left between them. The CDR3 is 16 residues long. In DNA form, the CDR3 reads TGTGCCAGCAGCGTAAAATATCGGGTTCTCACAGATACGCAGTATTTT. It encodes CASSVKYRVLTDTQYF.